This T cell receptor (beta chain) appears in the sequencing data of a study of cytomegalovirus exposure and HLA in healthy donors. It was with 60 Vbeta and 13 Jbeta primers that the PCR ran. Here immunoSEQ multiplex PCR was the method, and the copy in TCRdb shows in-frame clones only, minus some. The sample holds about 120,000 clones, roughly 82% seen once. Study-wide results and caveats: Immune exposure information available was restricted to CMV serostatus.

Worth noting for this clone: Its antigen remains unidentified.

Trimming cost V 6 bases and J 2 bases; bases outside gene matches: 6. CDR1 MNHEY and CDR2 SVGAGI come from the germline V gene. This CDR3 contains 14 residues. The sequencing sample was made of PBMCs. V is TRBV6-5 and J is TRBJ1-2; 7 bases line up with TRBD1. This TCR was sampled from a human donor in good health. DNA for the CDR3: TGTGCCAGCAGAGAAGGGGGACAGAACTATGGCTACACCTTC. Its protein is CASREGGQNYGYTF.